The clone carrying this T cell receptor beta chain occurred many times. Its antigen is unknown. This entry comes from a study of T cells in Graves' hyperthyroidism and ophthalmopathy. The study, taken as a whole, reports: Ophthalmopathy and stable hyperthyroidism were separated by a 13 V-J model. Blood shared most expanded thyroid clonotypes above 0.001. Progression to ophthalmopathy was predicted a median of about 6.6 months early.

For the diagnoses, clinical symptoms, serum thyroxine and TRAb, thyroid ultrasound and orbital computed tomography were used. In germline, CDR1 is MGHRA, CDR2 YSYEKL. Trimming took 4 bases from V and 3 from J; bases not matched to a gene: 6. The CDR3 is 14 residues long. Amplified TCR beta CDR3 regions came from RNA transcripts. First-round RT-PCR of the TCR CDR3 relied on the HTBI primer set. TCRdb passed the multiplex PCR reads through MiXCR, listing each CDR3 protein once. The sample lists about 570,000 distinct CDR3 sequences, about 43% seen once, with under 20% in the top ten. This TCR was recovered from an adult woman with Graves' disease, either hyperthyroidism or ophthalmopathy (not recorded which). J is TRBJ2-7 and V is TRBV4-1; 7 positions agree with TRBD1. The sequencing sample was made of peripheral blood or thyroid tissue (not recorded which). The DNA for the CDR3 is TGCGCCAGCAGCCCCAACAGGGGAGTCTACGAGCAGTACTTC. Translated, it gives CASSPNRGVYEQYF.